This T cell receptor (beta chain) was recorded in a study of blood T cell repertoires in COVID-19. Background on the study: T cells, B-cell-depleted T cells, or PBMCs supplied cDNA or gDNA.

TCRdb's table, derived via immunoSEQ multiplex PCR, lists solely in-frame clones and lacks some. Of some 150,000 clones in the sample, over 80% are singletons; the top ten hold roughly 35%. V was pared by 0 bases and J by 2 bases, with 5 bases between. Germline CDR1 is SGDLS and CDR2 is YYNGEE. CDR3 length: 13 amino acids. The sample taken for sequencing was peripheral blood. The clonotype comes from a man aged 50 or older who had recovered from COVID-19. This chain connects TRBV9 to TRBJ2-5, with no clear D. CDR3 DNA: TGTGCCAGCAGCGTAGGGCAACAAGAGACCCAGTACTTC. This codes for CASSVGQQETQYF.